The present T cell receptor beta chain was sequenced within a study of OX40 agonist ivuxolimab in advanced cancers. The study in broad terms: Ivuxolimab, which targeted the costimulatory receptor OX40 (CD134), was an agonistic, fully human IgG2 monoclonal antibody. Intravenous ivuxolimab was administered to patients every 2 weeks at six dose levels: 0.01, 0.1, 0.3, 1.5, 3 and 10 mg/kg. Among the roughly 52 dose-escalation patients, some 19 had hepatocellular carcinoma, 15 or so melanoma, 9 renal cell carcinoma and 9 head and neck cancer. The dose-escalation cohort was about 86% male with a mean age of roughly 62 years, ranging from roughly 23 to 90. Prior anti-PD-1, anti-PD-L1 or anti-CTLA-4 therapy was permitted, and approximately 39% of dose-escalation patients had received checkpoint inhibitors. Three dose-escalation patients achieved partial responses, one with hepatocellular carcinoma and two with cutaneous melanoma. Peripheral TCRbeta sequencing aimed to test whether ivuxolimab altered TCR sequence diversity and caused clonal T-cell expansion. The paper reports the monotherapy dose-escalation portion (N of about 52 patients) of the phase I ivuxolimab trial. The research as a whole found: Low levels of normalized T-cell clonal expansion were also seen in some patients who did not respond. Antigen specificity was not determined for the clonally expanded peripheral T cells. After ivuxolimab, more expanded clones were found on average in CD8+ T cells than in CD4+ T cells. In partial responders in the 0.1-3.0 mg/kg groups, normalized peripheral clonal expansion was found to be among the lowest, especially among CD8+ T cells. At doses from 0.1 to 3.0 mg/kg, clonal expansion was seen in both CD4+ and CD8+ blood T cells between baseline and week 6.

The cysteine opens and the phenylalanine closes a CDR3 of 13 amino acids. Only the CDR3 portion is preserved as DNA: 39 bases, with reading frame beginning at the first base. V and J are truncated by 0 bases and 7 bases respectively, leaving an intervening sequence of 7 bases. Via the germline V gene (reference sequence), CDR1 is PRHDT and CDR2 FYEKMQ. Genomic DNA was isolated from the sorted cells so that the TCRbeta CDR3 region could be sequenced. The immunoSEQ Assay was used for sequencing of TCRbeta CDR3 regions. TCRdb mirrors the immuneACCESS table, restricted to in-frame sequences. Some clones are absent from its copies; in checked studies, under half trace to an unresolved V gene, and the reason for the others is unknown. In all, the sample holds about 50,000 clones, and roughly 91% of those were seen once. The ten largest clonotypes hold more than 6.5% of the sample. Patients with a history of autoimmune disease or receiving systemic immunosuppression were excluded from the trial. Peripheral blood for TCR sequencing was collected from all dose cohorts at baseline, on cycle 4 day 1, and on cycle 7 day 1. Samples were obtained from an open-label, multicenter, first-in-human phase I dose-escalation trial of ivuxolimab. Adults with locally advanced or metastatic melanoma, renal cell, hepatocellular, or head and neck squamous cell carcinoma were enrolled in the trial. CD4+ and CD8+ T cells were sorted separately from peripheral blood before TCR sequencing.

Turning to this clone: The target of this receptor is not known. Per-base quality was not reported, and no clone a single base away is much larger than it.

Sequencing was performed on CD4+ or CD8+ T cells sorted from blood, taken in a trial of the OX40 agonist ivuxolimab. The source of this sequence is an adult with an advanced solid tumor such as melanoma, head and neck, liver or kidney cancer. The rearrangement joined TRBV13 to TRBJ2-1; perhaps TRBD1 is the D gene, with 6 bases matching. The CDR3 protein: CASSLGTGNEQFF. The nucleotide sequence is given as TGTGCCAGCAGCTTAGGGACAGGAAATGAGCAGTTCTTC.